Following are 9 T cell receptor beta chains from one sample sequenced in a study of cytotoxic CD8 clonotypes in ibrutinib-treated CLL. Assay: immunoSEQ multiplex PCR; the TCRdb copy retains only in-frame clones and omits some. The sample lists over 120,000 clones, more than 75% occurring once. The sequencing here drew on PBMCs, taken after 24 months of ibrutinib treatment. The receptors were gathered from a human donor with chronic lymphocytic leukemia.

V gene TRBV11-2 combines with J gene TRBJ2-1; D is possibly TRBD2 (6 bases). Per germline, CDR1 SGHAT and CDR2 FQNNGV. The CDR3 length is 14 residues. V dropped 5 bases and J dropped 12 bases, with 20 bases sitting between them. The DNA for the CDR3 is TGTGCCAGCAGCGTCATAAGGGTTGGGGGAGGGCAGTTCTTC. This gives the protein CASSVIRVGGGQFF.

The genes are TRBV6-1 and TRBJ1-2; 8 nucleotides line up with TRBD1. The CDR3 totals 14 residues. From germline, CDR1 is MNHNS and CDR2 SASEGT. The ends lost 6 bases at V and 7 bases at J; junction bases unmatched: 10. The CDR3 sequence is CASRDPGTGFGYTF. In DNA, the CDR3 is TGTGCCAGCAGGGACCCCGGGACAGGTTTTGGCTACACCTTC.

As concerns this clone: Other DNA sequences in the sample encode the same CDR3. J is TRBJ2-7 and V is TRBV7-2, with 8 bases identical to TRBD1. The V segment lost 5 bases and the J segment 2 bases; nucleotides outside the gene matches: 8. Germline CDR1 and CDR2: SGHTA and FQGNSA. This CDR3 contains 15 residues. CDR3 amino acids: CASSPTGAPPYEQYF. The CDR3 nucleotides are TGTGCCAGCAGCCCGACAGGGGCCCCGCCCTACGAGCAGTACTTC.

This sequence joins TRBV27 and TRBJ1-5; tentatively, D is TRBD1 (5 bases). The V and J ends lost 5 bases and 4 bases respectively, with 21 bases between them. Germline V gene lookup returns CDR1 MNHEY and CDR2 SMNVEV (reference sequence). This CDR3 has 17 residues. CDR3 region: CASSPPGPWAVNQPQHF. In DNA, the CDR3 is TGTGCCAGCAGTCCCCCGGGACCTTGGGCGGTAAATCAGCCCCAGCATTTT.

The V and J genes are TRBV4-3 and TRBJ2-7, with no clear D. The CDR3 runs to 15 residues. Germline CDR1 is LGHNA and CDR2 is YSLEER. The V end was cut by 1 base, the J end by 0 bases, with 10 bases between. CDR3 nucleotides: TGCGCCAGCAGCCAAGCCCCCACGACCTCCTACGAGCAGTACTTC. Translated, it gives CASSQAPTTSYEQYF.

The chain employs TRBV7-3 and TRBJ2-7; TRBD1 agrees at 7 bases. The CDR3 runs to 14 residues. The ends lost 5 bases at V and 5 bases at J; junction bases unmatched: 9. Germline CDR1 SGHTA, CDR2 FQGTGA. The CDR3 region is CASSPQTGLHEQYF. CDR3 coding DNA: TGTGCCAGCAGCCCCCAGACAGGGCTGCACGAGCAGTACTTC.

The chain couples TRBV5-1 to TRBJ2-7; 9 bases fit TRBD2. CDR3 length: 15 residues. The V gene's germline CDR1 is SGHRS and CDR2 YFSETQ. V lost 1 base, J lost 3 bases, and 5 bases stayed unmatched. The CDR3 DNA reads as TGCGCCAGCAGCTTGTGGACTAGCGCAGGCTACGAGCAGTACTTC. It codes for CASSLWTSAGYEQYF.

The CDR3 reads CASSLAGDGTQYF. CDR3 in DNA: TGCGCCAGCAGCTTGGCCGGGGACGGTACGCAGTATTTT. The chain has TRBV5-1 and TRBJ2-3, with D possibly called TRBD1 or TRBD2 (5 bases each). There are 13 residues in the CDR3. Germline assignment: CDR1 SGHRS and CDR2 YFSETQ. Trimming stripped 0 bases from V and 8 bases from J, with 10 bases between.

This chain connects TRBV5-1 to TRBJ1-2, with unresolved D. V lost 6 bases to trimming and J lost 4 bases, with 16 bases between them. The CDR3 consists of 14 residues. Germline CDR1 reads SGHRS; CDR2 reads YFSETQ. DNA of the CDR3: TGCGCCAGCACCTATACCTTGGGGAGCTATGGCTACACCTTC. The encoded protein is CASTYTLGSYGYTF.